One T cell receptor beta chain is described in this entry. Its target antigen remains unknown. Within one base of it there is no much larger clone, and no base qualities were kept. Library construction relied on the immunoSEQ multiplex PCR assay. Sourced from immuneACCESS, this table was stored by TCRdb with only in-frame sequences that have V and J called. A share of the clones is absent; for the studies checked, an unresolved V gene accounts for under half, and the remainder has no known explanation. The table for this sample lists some 190,000 clones; roughly nine tenths of them were counted only once. The ten largest clones capture 1.5% to 2% of the sample. V is pared back by 3 bases and J by 0 bases, with 23 bases lying between the germline termini. The CDR3 contains 19 residues, cysteine and phenylalanine counted. Kept here is only the CDR3 DNA, which spans 57 bases and is read in frame from base 1. Taken from the germline V gene, the CDR1 and CDR2 loops are SGHDT and YYEEEE.

This sample was taken from a study of control samples from healthy donors and cancer patients (dated by TCRdb to the early 2020s). The rearranged chain carries TRBV5-6 and TRBJ2-3, with TRBD1 perhaps the D gene, on 5 matching bases. The TCR was taken from a man aged 30 to 39 in good health. Sequenced sample: blood. The sequenced DNA is TGTGCCAGCAGCTGGGTGTCCGGTCAGGGCAGCTATAGCACAGATACGCAGTATTTT. Protein translation: CASSWVSGQGSYSTDTQYF.